This T cell receptor (beta chain) comes out of a study of identical twins. One entry per CDR3 protein, called by TCRdb with MiXCR from the 5' RACE reads. The profile shows over 600,000 distinct CDR3 sequences, around 20% of them singletons. V lost 2 bases and J 6 bases, leaving 16 bases between the germline ends. Germline V lookup: CDR1 SGHTA, CDR2 FQGNSA. The CDR3 extends over 15 amino acids. The same sample was also studied in work on T cells expressing NK-cell markers.

This TCR derives from a woman younger than 30 in good health. The sequencing sample was made of PBMCs. The J gene is TRBJ1-1, the V gene TRBV7-2; no clear D gene. The CDR3 sequence is CASSLFGLLVAEAFF. The CDR3 DNA sequence: TGTGCCAGCAGCTTATTCGGGTTGTTAGTTGCTGAAGCTTTCTTT.